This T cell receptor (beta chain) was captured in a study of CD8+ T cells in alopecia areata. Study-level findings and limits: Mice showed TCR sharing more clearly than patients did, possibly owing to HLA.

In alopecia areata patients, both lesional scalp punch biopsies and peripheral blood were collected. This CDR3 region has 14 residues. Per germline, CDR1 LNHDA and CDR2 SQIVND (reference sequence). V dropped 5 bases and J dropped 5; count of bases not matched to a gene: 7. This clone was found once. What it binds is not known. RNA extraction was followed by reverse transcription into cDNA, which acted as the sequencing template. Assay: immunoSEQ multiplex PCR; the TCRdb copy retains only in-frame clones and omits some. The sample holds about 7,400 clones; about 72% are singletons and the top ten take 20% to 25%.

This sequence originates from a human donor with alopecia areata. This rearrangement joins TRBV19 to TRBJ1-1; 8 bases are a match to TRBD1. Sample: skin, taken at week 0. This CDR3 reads CASSVTGAKTEAFF. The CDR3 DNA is TGTGCCAGTAGTGTGACAGGGGCGAAAACTGAAGCTTTCTTT.